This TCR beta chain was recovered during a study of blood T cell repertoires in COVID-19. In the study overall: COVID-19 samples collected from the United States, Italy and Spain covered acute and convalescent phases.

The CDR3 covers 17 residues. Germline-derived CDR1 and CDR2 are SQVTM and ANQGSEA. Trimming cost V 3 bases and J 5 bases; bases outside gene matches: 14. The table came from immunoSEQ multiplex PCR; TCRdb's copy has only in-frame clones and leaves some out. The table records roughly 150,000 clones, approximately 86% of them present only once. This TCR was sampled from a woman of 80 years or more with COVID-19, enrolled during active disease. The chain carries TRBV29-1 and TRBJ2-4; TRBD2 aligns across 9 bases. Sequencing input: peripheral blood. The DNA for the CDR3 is TGCAGCGTTGAGGCTGCGACAGGGCGACTAGCGGAAAACATTCAGTACTTC. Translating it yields CSVEAATGRLAENIQYF.